The 3 T cell receptor beta chains presented below share a single source sample, sequenced in a study of T cell responses to AZD1222 COVID-19 vaccine. TCRdb keeps only in-frame clones here, not all; method: immunoSEQ multiplex PCR. This table holds some 150,000 clones, roughly 90% found once. Specimen: peripheral blood, collected 28 days after the second AZD1222 dose. The receptors originated from an adult who received the AZD1222 COVID-19 vaccine.

The rearrangement joins TRBV24-1 to TRBJ2-1, with 7 bases that match TRBD1. Germline V gene sequence: CDR1 KGHDR, CDR2 SFDVKD. The ends lost 9 bases at V and 8 bases at J; junction bases unmatched: 6. The CDR3 loop spans 12 amino acids. CDR3 coding DNA: TGTGCCACCGGAACAGGGGTCGATGAGCAGTTCTTC. This codes for CATGTGVDEQFF.

The chain combines TRBV18 with TRBJ1-2; D remains unclear. V lost 1 base and J lost 5, with 17 bases in between. The germline CDR1 and CDR2 sequences are KGHSH and LQKENI. The CDR3 has 16 amino acids. CDR3 amino acids: CASSPLIFREDYGYTF. Here the CDR3 DNA reads TGTGCCAGCTCACCACTCATTTTTAGGGAAGATTATGGCTACACCTTC.

The chain carries TRBV5-5 and TRBJ1-3; D may be TRBD1 (6 bases). Germline lookup yields CDR1 SGHKS and CDR2 YYEKEE (reference sequence). CDR3 length: 15 amino acids. With 0 bases removed from V and 7 bases from J, the gap between germline ends came to 14 bases. The chain's CDR3 is CASSLAVTGGNTIYF. The CDR3 DNA follows: TGTGCCAGCAGCTTGGCCGTGACAGGCGGTAACACCATATATTTT.